This T cell receptor beta chain came from a study of blood T cell repertoires in COVID-19. Study overall: Specimens from acute and convalescent COVID-19 originated in the United States, Italy and Spain. The cDNA or gDNA used as material had been derived from T cells, B-cell-depleted T cells, or PBMCs.

As for this clone: One end of the junction is discordant with germline, which a read error may explain.

Original data processing: By means of reference gene primer amplification, nucleated cell counts were estimated. Sequencing used immunoSEQ multiplex PCR; TCRdb keeps in-frame clones, though not all of them. V and J calls and clone size are as listed in that table; D and trimming were resolved from the DNA. The sample shows under 65,000 clones, about 90% of them seen only once. This CDR3 comprises 14 residues. CDR1 MNHEY and CDR2 SVGEGT come from the germline V gene. This TCR was recovered from a human donor in a cohort sampled during active COVID-19. V is TRBV6-2 or TRBV6-3 and J is TRBJ1-5, with D perhaps matching TRBD1 (5 bases). The sample was peripheral blood. The CDR3 loop reads CVSSYGGTNQPQHF. The CDR3 DNA is TGTGTCAGCAGTTACGGGGGGACCAATCAGCCCCAGCATTTT.